This note documents a single T cell receptor (beta chain) sequence. The data belong to a study of blood T cell repertoires in COVID-19. Study background: In each case, the material was cDNA or gDNA derived from T cells, B-cell-depleted T cells, or PBMCs.

Study processing details: Amplification of reference gene primers provided the estimated nucleated cell counts. TCRdb's copy holds only in-frame clones and misses some; the assay was immunoSEQ multiplex PCR. V and J calls and clone size are as listed in that table; D and trimming were resolved from the DNA. Of about 360,000 clones in the sample, more than 70% are singletons; the top ten hold about 1.5%. Source material: PBMCs or T cells enriched from blood (not recorded which). This receptor was identified in a man younger than 45 who had recovered from COVID-19.

In DNA form, the CDR3 reads TGTGCCAGCAGGCAAGCGGATAGGGGGTTCAATGAGCAGTTCTTC. It codes for CASRQADRGFNEQFF. The chain has TRBV6-5 and TRBJ2-1, with D possibly TRBD1 on 6 matching bases. V shed 6 bases and J shed 6 bases, with 18 bases lying between them. The CDR3 totals 15 residues. The germline CDR1 and CDR2 sequences are MNHEY and SVGAGI.